The rows below give T cell receptor beta chains drawn from one sample of a study of vaccination and CD4 T cells after COVID-19. TCRdb called the PCR reads again in MiXCR, with one record for every CDR3 protein. The sample consists of some 3,100 distinct CDR3 sequences, around 82% of them appearing once. These receptors have no identified antigens. The sample was CD4+ T cells from blood, cultured in vitro. The receptor source for this set is a human donor who had recovered from COVID-19. Both conserved end residues are part of each CDR3. D genes are given only for firm matches. Only part of the rows carry a size: once, few, many, or a class if the clone is expanded.

>-|-|TRBV6-1|TRBJ1-4
TGTGCCAGCAGTACCTCAGGGGCGACTAATGAAAAACTGTTTTTT
CASSTSGATNEKLFF
>-|TRBD1|TRBV20-1|TRBJ1-1
TGCAGTGCACGGACAGGGGTGAACACTGAAGCTTTCTTT
CSARTGVNTEAFF
>-|-|TRBV25-1|TRBJ1-2
TGTGCCAGCAGTGAATGGTGGGGTGGGGGCTACACCTTC
CASSEWWGGGYTF
>once|-|TRBV20-1|TRBJ1-2
TGCAGTGCCCACCCCTCACCCTCAGGGACCGCCTATGGCTACACCTTC
CSAHPSPSGTAYGYTF
>-|-|TRBV2|TRBJ1-4
TGTGCCAGCATGAGCCGGGGGGCGTATGAAAAACTGTTTTTT
CASMSRGAYEKLFF
>-|-|TRBV7-3|TRBJ1-6
TGTGCCAGCAGCTTAACGAAAGGGTATAATTCACCCCTCCACTTT
CASSLTKGYNSPLHF
>-|-|TRBV19|TRBJ1-1
TGTGCCAGTACAAAGGAGATGGGGCACACTGAAGCTTTCTTT
CASTKEMGHTEAFF
>large|-|TRBV10-1|TRBJ1-5
TGCGCCAGCTACCCTTGGGGGAGCAATCAGCCCCAGCATTTT
CASYPWGSNQPQHF
>-|TRBD1|TRBV10-3|TRBJ2-2
TGTGCCATCATCCGCGACAGGGACACCGGGGAGCTGTTTTTT
CAIIRDRDTGELFF
>-|-|TRBV10-3|TRBJ2-3
TGTGCCATCAGTGAGAGGGGGGAAGATACGCAGTATTTT
CAISERGEDTQYF
>few|-|TRBV15|TRBJ2-3
TGTGCCACCAGCAGGACCTTAGGATCGGGCACAGATACGCAGTATTTT
CATSRTLGSGTDTQYF
>-|-|TRBV19|TRBJ1-2
TGTGCCAGTAGTATGGTAACCTCTAACTATGGCTACACCTTC
CASSMVTSNYGYTF
>-|TRBD1|TRBV6-5|TRBJ1-6
TGTGCCAGCAGTTACTCGATGACAGGGTACAGCTCCTATAATTCACCCCTCCACTTT
CASSYSMTGYSSYNSPLHF
>-|-|TRBV7-3|TRBJ1-4
TGTGCCAGCAGCTTGTCGGGGGCTAATGAAAAACTGTTTTTT
CASSLSGANEKLFF
>-|-|TRBV15|TRBJ2-3
TGTGCCACCAGCAAGATTATAGAGCGCACAGATACGCAGTATTTT
CATSKIIERTDTQYF
>-|-|TRBV10-2|TRBJ1-3
TGCGCCAGCAGAGACACAGGGAATGGAAACACCATATATTTT
CASRDTGNGNTIYF
>-|TRBD1|TRBV6-4|TRBJ1-1
TGTGCCAGCAGCGCCACAGGGGGCGAACAATGTGAAGCTTTCTTT
CASSATGGEQCEAFF
>-|-|TRBV28|TRBJ2-7
TGTGCCAGCAGTAAGGGGGGATACGAGCAGTACTTC
CASSKGGYEQYF
>-|-|TRBV4-1|TRBJ1-5
TGCGCCAGCAGCCAAGGAAGGGCAGGGCGCGCTGGTCAGCCCCAGCATTTT
CASSQGRAGRAGQPQHF
>-|-|TRBV28|TRBJ1-2
TGTGCCAGTCGGGGGGGGCAGGGTGGCTACACCTTC
CASRGGQGGYTF
>-|TRBD1|TRBV20-1|TRBJ1-2
TGCAGTGCTAGAGATCTAAGGGGGACAGATGGCTACACCTTC
CSARDLRGTDGYTF
>-|-|TRBV7-9|TRBJ1-2
TGTGCCAGCAGCTTACTACAGACTAACTATGGCTACACCTTC
CASSLLQTNYGYTF